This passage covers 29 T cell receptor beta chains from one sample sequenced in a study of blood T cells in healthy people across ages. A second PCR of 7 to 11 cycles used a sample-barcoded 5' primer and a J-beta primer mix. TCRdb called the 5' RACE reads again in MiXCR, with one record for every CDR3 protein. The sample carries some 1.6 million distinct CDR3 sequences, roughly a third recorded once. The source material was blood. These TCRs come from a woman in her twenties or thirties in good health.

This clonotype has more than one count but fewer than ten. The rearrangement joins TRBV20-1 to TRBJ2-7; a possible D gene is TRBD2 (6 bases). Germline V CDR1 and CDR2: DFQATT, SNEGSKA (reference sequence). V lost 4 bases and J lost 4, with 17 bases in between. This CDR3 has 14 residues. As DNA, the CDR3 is TGCAGTGCTACAGCCGGGACTGCCATTTACGAGCAGTACTTC. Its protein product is CSATAGTAIYEQYF.

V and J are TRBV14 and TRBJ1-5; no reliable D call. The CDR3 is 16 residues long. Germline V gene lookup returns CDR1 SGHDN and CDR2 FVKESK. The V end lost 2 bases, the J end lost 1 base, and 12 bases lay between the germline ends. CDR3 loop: CASSQIGRWSNQPQHF. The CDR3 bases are TGTGCCAGCAGCCAAATTGGCAGGTGGAGCAATCAGCCCCAGCATTTT.

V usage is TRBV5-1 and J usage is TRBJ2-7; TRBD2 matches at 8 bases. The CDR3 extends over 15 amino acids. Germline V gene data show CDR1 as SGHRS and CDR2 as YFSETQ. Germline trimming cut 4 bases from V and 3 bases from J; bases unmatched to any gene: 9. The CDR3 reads CASSPLRAGDYEQYF. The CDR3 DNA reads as TGCGCCAGCAGCCCGCTGCGAGCGGGAGACTACGAGCAGTACTTC.

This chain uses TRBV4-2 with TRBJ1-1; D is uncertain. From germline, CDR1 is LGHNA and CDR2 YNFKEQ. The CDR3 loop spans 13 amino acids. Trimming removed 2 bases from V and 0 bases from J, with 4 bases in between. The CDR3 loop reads CASSQQMNTEAFF. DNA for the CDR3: TGTGCCAGCAGCCAACAAATGAACACTGAAGCTTTCTTT.

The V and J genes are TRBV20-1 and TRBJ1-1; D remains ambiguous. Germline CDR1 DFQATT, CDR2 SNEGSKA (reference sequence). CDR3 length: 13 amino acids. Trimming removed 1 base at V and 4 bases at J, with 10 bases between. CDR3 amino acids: CSARVPRSTEAFF. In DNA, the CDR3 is TGCAGTGCTAGAGTTCCGAGGAGCACTGAAGCTTTCTTT.

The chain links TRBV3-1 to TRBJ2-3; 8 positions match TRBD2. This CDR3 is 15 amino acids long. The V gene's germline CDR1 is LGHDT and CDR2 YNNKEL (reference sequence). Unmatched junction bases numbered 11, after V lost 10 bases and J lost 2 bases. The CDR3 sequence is CATSTTSGPTDTQYF. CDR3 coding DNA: TGTGCCACCTCGACCACTAGCGGACCCACAGATACGCAGTATTTT.

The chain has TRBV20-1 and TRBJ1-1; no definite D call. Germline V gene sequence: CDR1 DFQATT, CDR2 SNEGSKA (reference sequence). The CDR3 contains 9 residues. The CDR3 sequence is CSSPPEAFF. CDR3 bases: TGCAGCAGTCCCCCTGAAGCTTTCTTT.

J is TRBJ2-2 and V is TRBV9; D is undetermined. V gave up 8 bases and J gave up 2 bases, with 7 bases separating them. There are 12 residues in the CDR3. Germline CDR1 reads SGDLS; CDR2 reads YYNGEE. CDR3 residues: CASAGNTGELFF. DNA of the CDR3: TGTGCCAGTGCCGGAAACACCGGGGAGCTGTTTTTT.

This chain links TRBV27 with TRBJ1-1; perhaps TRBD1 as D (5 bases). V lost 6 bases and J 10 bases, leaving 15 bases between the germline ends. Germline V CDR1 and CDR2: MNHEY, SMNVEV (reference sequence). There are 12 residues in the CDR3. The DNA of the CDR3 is TGTGCCAGCAGGGCCTGGGGCTCCGGAGCTTTCTTT. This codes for CASRAWGSGAFF.

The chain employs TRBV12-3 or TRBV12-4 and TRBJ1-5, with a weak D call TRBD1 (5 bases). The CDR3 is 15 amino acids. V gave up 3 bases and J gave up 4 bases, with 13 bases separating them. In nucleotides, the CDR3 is TGTGCCAGCAGTTTGGGGCAGGCTTCGAATCAGCCCCAGCATTTT. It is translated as CASSLGQASNQPQHF.

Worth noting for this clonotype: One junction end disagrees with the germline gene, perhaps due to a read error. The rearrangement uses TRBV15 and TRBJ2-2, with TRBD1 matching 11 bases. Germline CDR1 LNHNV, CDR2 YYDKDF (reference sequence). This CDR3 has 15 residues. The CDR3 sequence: CATRTGGLYTGERFF. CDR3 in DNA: TGTGCCACTCGGACAGGGGGCCTCTACACCGGGGAGCGGTTTTTT.

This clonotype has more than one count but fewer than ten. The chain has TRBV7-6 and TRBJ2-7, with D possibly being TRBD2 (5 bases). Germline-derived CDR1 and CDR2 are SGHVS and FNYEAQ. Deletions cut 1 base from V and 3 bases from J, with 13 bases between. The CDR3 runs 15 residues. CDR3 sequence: CASSLGADLGYEQYF. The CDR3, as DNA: TGTGCCAGCAGCTTAGGAGCGGACCTGGGCTACGAGCAGTACTTC.

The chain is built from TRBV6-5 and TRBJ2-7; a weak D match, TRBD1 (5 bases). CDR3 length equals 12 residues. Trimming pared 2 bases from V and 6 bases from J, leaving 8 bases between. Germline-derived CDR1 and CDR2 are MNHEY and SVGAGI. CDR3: CASSYRQGEQYF. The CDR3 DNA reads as TGTGCCAGCAGTTACAGGCAGGGCGAGCAGTACTTC.

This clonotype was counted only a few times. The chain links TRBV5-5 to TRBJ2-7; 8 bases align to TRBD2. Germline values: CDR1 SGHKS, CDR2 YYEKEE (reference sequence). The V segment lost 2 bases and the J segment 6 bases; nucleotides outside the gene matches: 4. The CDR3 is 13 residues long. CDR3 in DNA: TGTGCCAGCAGCTTAGCGGGAGAATCCGAGCAGTACTTC. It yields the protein CASSLAGESEQYF.

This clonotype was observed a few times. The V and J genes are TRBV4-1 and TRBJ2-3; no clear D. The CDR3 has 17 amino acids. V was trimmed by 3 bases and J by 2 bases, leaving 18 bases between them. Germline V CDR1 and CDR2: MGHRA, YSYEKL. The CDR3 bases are TGCGCCAGCAGCCACCTAGGGAAGGAGCGAAACACAGATACGCAGTATTTT. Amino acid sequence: CASSHLGKERNTDTQYF.

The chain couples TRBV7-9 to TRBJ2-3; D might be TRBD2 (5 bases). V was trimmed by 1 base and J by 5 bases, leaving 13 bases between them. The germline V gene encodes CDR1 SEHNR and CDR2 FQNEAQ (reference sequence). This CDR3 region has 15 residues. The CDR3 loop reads CASSLVSAAGDTQYF. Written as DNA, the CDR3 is TGTGCCAGCAGCTTAGTGTCTGCGGCGGGAGATACGCAGTATTTT.

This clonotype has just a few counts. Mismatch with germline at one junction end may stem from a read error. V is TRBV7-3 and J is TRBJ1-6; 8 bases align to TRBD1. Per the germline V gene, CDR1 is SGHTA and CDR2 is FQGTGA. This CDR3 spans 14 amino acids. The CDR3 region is CACSPGTGISPLHF. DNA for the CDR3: TGTGCCTGCAGCCCCGGGACAGGCATTTCACCCCTCCACTTT.

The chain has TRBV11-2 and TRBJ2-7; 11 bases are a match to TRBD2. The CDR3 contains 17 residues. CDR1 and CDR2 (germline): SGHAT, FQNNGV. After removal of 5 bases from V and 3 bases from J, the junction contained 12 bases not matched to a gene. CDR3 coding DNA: TGTGCCAGCAGCCACTATAGCGGGAGGGCCAGGGGCTACGAGCAGTACTTC. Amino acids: CASSHYSGRARGYEQYF.

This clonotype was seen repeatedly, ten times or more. The CDR3 bases are TGTGCCAGCAGACCCCAAAGCGGGAGCGTTTCCTACGAGCAGTACTTC. This codes for CASRPQSGSVSYEQYF. The rearrangement links TRBV27 to TRBJ2-7; 8 positions agree with TRBD2. Losses at the gene ends were 6 bases for V and 1 base for J; bases not matched to a gene: 11. The CDR3 spans 16 residues. The germline CDR1 and CDR2 sequences are MNHEY and SMNVEV (reference sequence).

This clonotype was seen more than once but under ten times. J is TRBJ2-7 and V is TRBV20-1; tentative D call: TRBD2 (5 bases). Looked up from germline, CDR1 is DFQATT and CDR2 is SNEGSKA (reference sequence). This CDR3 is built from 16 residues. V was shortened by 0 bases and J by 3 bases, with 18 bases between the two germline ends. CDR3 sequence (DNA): TGCAGTGCTAGAGATGGGAGCGCCTGGGTTAGCTACGAGCAGTACTTC. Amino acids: CSARDGSAWVSYEQYF.

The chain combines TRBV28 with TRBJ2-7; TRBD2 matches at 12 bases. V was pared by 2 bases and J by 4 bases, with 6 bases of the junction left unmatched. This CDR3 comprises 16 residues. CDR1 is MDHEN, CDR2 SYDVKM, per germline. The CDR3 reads CASSLTRTSGKYEQYF. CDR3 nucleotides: TGTGCCAGCAGTTTAACCAGGACTAGCGGGAAGTACGAGCAGTACTTC. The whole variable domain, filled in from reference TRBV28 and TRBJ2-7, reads DVKVTQSSRYLVKRTGEKVFLECVQDMDHENMFWYRQDPGLGLRLIYFSYDVKMKEKGDIPEGYSVSREKKERFSLILESASTNQTSMYLCASSLTRTSGKYEQYFGPGTRLTVT.

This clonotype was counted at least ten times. The CDR3 region is CSARDDKETQYF. CDR3 in DNA: TGCAGTGCTAGAGATGATAAAGAGACCCAGTACTTC. V and J are TRBV20-1 and TRBJ2-5; D unresolved. The CDR3 contains 12 residues. CDR1 and CDR2 from the germline V gene are DFQATT and SNEGSKA (reference sequence). Trimming stripped 0 bases from V and 3 bases from J, with 5 bases between.

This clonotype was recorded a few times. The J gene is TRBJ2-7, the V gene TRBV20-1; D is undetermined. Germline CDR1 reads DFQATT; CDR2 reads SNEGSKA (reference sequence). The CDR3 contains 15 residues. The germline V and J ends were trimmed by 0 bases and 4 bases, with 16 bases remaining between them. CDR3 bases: TGCAGTGCTAGAGATTCAGAGAGACGTGGGTACGAGCAGTACTTC. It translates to CSARDSERRGYEQYF.

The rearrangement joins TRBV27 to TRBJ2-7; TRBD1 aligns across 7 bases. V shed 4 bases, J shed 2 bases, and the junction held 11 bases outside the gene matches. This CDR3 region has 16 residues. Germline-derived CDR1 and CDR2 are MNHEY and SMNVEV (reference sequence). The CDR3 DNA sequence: TGTGCCAGCAGTTACTCCGGGACAGTCATTCCCTACGAGCAGTACTTC. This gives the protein CASSYSGTVIPYEQYF.

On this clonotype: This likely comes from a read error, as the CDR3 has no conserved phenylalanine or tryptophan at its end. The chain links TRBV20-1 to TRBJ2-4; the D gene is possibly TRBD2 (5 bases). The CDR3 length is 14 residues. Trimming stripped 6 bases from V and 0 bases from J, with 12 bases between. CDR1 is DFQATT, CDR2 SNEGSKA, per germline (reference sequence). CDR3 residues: CSAPPGLAKNIQYS. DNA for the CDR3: TGCAGTGCCCCCCCTGGACTAGCCAAAAACATTCAGTACTCC.

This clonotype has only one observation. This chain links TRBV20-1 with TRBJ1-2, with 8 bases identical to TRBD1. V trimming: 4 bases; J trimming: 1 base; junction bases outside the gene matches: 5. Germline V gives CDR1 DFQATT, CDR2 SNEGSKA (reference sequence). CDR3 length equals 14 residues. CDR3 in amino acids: CSAKTGAYNYGYTF. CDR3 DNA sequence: TGCAGTGCTAAGACAGGGGCGTATAACTATGGCTACACCTTC.

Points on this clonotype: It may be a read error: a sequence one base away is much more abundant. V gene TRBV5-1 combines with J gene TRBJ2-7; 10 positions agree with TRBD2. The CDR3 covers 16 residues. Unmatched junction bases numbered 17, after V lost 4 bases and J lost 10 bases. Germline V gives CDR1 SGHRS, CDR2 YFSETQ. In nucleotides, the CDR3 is TGCGCCAGCAGCCTCTCCTGGACTAGCGGTCCAGCGTTCCAGTACTTC. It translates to CASSLSWTSGPAFQYF.

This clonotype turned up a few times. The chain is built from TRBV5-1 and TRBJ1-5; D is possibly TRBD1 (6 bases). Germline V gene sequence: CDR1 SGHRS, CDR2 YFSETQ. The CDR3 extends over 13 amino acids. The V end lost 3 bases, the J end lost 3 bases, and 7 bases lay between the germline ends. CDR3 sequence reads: CASSSGDNQPQHF. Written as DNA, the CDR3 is TGCGCCAGCAGCTCAGGGGACAATCAGCCCCAGCATTTT. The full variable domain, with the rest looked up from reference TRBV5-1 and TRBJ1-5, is KAGVTQTPRYLIKTRGQQVTLSCSPISGHRSVSWYQQTPGQGLQFLFEYFSETQRNKGNFPGRFSGRQFSNSRSEMNVSTLELGDSALYLCASSSGDNQPQHFGDGTRLSIL.

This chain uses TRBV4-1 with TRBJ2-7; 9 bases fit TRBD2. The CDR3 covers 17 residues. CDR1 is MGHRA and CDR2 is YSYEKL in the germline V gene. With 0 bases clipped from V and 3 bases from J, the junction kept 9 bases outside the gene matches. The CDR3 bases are TGCGCCAGCAGCCAAGATTTTAGGAGGACTAGCGTCTACGAGCAGTACTTC. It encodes CASSQDFRRTSVYEQYF.